This is a list of T cell receptor beta chains from one sample in a study of blood T cell repertoires in COVID-19. Clones were sequenced by immunoSEQ multiplex PCR, and TCRdb holds only the in-frame ones, with some missing. The data contain approximately 190,000 clones, roughly 91% of them singletons. Specimen: peripheral blood. The receptors originated from a man between 35 and 55 years old with active or convalescent COVID-19. Each CDR3 is given with its conserved first and last residue.

j_call: TRBJ1-1
v_call: TRBV13
cdr3_aa: CASSRRSGTGGTEAFF

j_call: TRBJ1-4
v_call: TRBV11-2
cdr3_aa: CASSLQGSGGEKLFF

j_call: TRBJ1-1
v_call: TRBV19
cdr3_aa: CASSIVLSGTEAFF

j_call: TRBJ2-5
v_call: TRBV25-1
cdr3_aa: CASSEVTPGTGSGETQYF

j_call: TRBJ1-1
v_call: TRBV7-3
cdr3_aa: CASSYGTTNTEAFF

j_call: TRBJ1-2
v_call: TRBV13
cdr3_aa: CASSWGLDGYTF

j_call: TRBJ2-1
v_call: TRBV27
cdr3_aa: CASSSLQGGQGYNEQFF

j_call: TRBJ1-3
v_call: TRBV19
cdr3_aa: CASNPFLGDGNTIYF

j_call: TRBJ2-1
v_call: TRBV7-2
cdr3_aa: CASSSTGTRGGEQFF

j_call: TRBJ2-3
v_call: TRBV21-1
cdr3_aa: CASSKALTRQGSTDTQYF

j_call: TRBJ2-2
v_call: TRBV7-9
cdr3_aa: CASSQQTGSGELFF